In its sample, the clone carrying this TCR beta chain was seen many times. Its antigen is not identified. This sample is drawn from a study of early T cells in non-severe SARS-CoV-2 infection. Study details: Investigators sequenced bulk RNA drawn from unsorted whole blood, and chains remained unpaired.

Study results and caveats: Private and CD4 specificities were missed by VDJdb matching, skewed to anti-spike CD8.

MiXCR was run by TCRdb on the 5' RACE reads, yielding one entry per CDR3 protein. The table includes some 22,000 distinct CDR3 sequences, around 5% detected once. This receptor was obtained from an adult who was a healthcare worker with PCR-confirmed SARS-CoV-2 infection or an uninfected control (not recorded which). The sample taken for sequencing was whole blood.

Here the CDR3 reads CASSGLGLRRTNYGYTF. The CDR3 bases are TGCGCCAGCAGTGGGTTAGGGCTTCGGAGAACTAACTATGGCTACACCTTC. The chain joins TRBV10-1 to TRBJ1-2, with no clear D. The V gene lost 4 bases and the J gene lost 0 bases, with 18 bases spanning the gap. The CDR3 is 17 amino acids. CDR1 WNHNN and CDR2 SYGVQD come from the germline V gene (reference sequence).